This T cell receptor beta chain originates from a study of cytomegalovirus exposure and HLA in healthy donors. Study-wide findings and caveats: Previous analysis showed most TCR beta V segments were productive about 87% or about 30% of the time.

Germline loops: CDR1 MNHEY, CDR2 SMNVEV (reference sequence). CDR3 length equals 11 residues. Trimming removed 10 bases at V and 8 bases at J, with 12 bases between. About this clone: The antigen is undetermined.

Vbeta (60) and Jbeta (13) primers were used in the PCR. TCRdb's copy holds only in-frame clones and misses some; the assay was immunoSEQ multiplex PCR. This table holds over 150,000 clones, over 80% found once. V is TRBV27 and J is TRBJ2-1; no firm D call. Sequences were obtained from PBMCs. The receptor comes from a boy under 10 years old in good health and CMV-seronegative. The CDR3 region has the DNA TGTGCCACTCTCTTCTTCGATGAGCAGTTCTTC. Protein product: CATLFFDEQFF.